Below are 14 T cell receptor beta chains sequenced from a single sample in a study of blood T cell repertoires in COVID-19. Using immunoSEQ multiplex PCR, the repertoire was profiled, and TCRdb retains in-frame clones only, with some absent. The sample lists hundreds of thousands of clones, around 86% occurring once. Sequenced material: PBMCs or T cells enriched from blood (not recorded which). The receptors stem from a woman in her thirties or forties with acute COVID-19.

Here the CDR3 reads CASSLARRETQYF. As DNA, the CDR3 is TGTGCCAGCAGCTTGGCCAGAAGAGAGACCCAGTACTTC. J is TRBJ2-5 and V is TRBV5-6, with D uncertain. The CDR3 runs to 13 residues. Trimming removed 0 bases at V and 4 bases at J, with 7 bases between. From germline, CDR1 is SGHDT and CDR2 YYEEEE.

The genes are TRBV19 and TRBJ1-1, with D perhaps TRBD1 (5 bases). The CDR3 totals 15 residues. The ends were cut back, 4 bases at V and 3 bases at J, with 15 bases in the middle. Per the germline V gene, CDR1 is LNHDA and CDR2 is SQIVND (reference sequence). In DNA, the CDR3 is TGTGCCAGTAGTACGCCAGATGGGGGGGACACTGAAGCTTTCTTT. Translating gives CASSTPDGGDTEAFF.

The chain links TRBV7-8 to TRBJ1-5; D ambiguous. This CDR3 is built from 14 residues. CDR1 and CDR2 from the germline V gene are SGHVS and FQNEAQ. V was shortened by 1 base and J by 4 bases, with 8 bases between the two germline ends. The CDR3, as DNA: TGTGCCAGCAGCTTAGTTGCGGCGAATCAGCCCCAGCATTTT. Translating gives CASSLVAANQPQHF.

This chain uses TRBV4-1 with TRBJ1-1; the D gene is possibly TRBD1 (5 bases). Between the trimmed V and J ends, which lost 1 base and 8 bases, there was a span of 11 bases. Germline assignment: CDR1 MGHRA and CDR2 YSYEKL. The CDR3 totals 13 residues. The DNA of the CDR3 is TGCGCCAGCAGCCAAGTGGGCAGGACAGAAGCTTTCTTT. It is translated as CASSQVGRTEAFF.

This clone was counted only a few times. This sequence joins TRBV6-1 and TRBJ1-2, with D unresolved. The V end was cut by 1 base, the J end by 0 bases, with 6 bases between. The CDR3 is made up of 14 amino acids. Germline loops: CDR1 MNHNS, CDR2 SASEGT. CDR3 nucleotides: TGTGCCAGCAGTGAAGGACAAACTAACTATGGCTACACCTTC. The encoded protein is CASSEGQTNYGYTF.

CDR3 residues: CASSKEIGGTGELFF. CDR3 in DNA: TGTGCCAGCAGCAAAGAGATTGGAGGGACCGGGGAGCTGTTTTTT. The J gene is TRBJ2-2, the V gene TRBV21-1; the table's D call, TRBD2, has no DNA check behind it. TRBV21-1 is reported as a pseudogene. The CDR3 extends over 15 amino acids.

The rearrangement uses TRBV9 and TRBJ2-1; D remains unclear. Germline V gives CDR1 SGDLS, CDR2 YYNGEE. Trimming stripped 0 bases from V and 6 bases from J, with 13 bases between. The CDR3 has 15 amino acids. The CDR3 sequence is CASSVAARSVNEQFF. CDR3 sequence (DNA): TGTGCCAGCAGCGTAGCCGCGCGGAGTGTCAATGAGCAGTTCTTC.

DNA for the CDR3: TGTGCCAGCAGCTCAGGGGTTGGGGACACTGAAGCTTTCTTT. Translation gives CASSSGVGDTEAFF. The J gene is TRBJ1-1, the V gene TRBV7-3, with D possibly matching TRBD1 (6 bases). The CDR3 sequence is 14 residues long. CDR1 and CDR2 (germline): SGHTA, FQGTGA. The V and J ends lost 4 bases and 3 bases respectively, with 12 bases between them.

The chain couples TRBV5-4 to TRBJ2-3, with 7 bases aligning to TRBD2. V dropped 7 bases and J dropped 3; count of bases not matched to a gene: 5. The CDR3 sequence is 13 residues long. Germline-derived CDR1 and CDR2 are SGHNT and YYREEE (reference sequence). In nucleotides, the CDR3 is TGTGCCAGCGGGGCGGGAGCAACAGATACGCAGTATTTT. Protein sequence: CASGAGATDTQYF. The variable domain in full, completed from reference TRBV5-4 and TRBJ2-3, reads ETGVTQSPTHLIKTRGQQVTLRCSSQSGHNTVSWYQQALGQGPQFIFQYYREEENGRGNFPPRFSGLQFPNYSSELNVNALELDDSALYLCASGAGATDTQYFGPGTRLTVL.

The gene calls are TRBV11-2 and TRBJ2-7; TRBD2 is a possible D gene (6 bases). The CDR3 totals 14 residues. The germline V and J ends were trimmed by 2 bases and 2 bases, with 10 bases remaining between them. Germline V gene lookup returns CDR1 SGHAT and CDR2 FQNNGV. DNA of the CDR3: TGTGCCAGCAGCTTACGCGGGATAGCCTACGAGCAGTACTTC. It specifies CASSLRGIAYEQYF.

This chain joins TRBV20-1 and TRBJ2-1; 14 bases are shared with TRBD2. V shed 3 bases, J shed 9 bases, and the junction held 7 bases outside the gene matches. CDR1 DFQATT and CDR2 SNEGSKA come from the germline V gene (reference sequence). The CDR3 is 15 amino acids. The CDR3 DNA reads TGCAGTGCTAGTCGGGGACTAGCGGGAGAGGCTGAGCAGTTCTTC. Translated: CSASRGLAGEAEQFF.

The rearrangement joins TRBV4-2 to TRBJ2-7, with D perhaps TRBD2 (7 bases). Trimming left V 4 bases short and J 3 bases short, with 19 bases between. Germline V gene data show CDR1 as LGHNA and CDR2 as YNFKEQ. This CDR3 spans 16 amino acids. For the CDR3, the DNA is TGTGCCAGCAGCCTGTTGGGGGGGCAAAGAGTCTACGAGCAGTACTTC. Its protein product is CASSLLGGQRVYEQYF.

The V gene is TRBV19, the J gene TRBJ1-1, with TRBD1 matching 9 bases. Germline V lookup: CDR1 LNHDA, CDR2 SQIVND (reference sequence). With V trimmed by 3 bases and J by 4 bases, 0 bases remained unmatched. The CDR3 sequence is 13 residues long. The CDR3 DNA reads TGTGCCAGTAGTATGGACAGGGGCACTGAAGCTTTCTTT. Encoded protein: CASSMDRGTEAFF. The complete variable domain, with remaining parts taken from reference TRBV19 and TRBJ1-1, reads DGGITQSPKYLFRKEGQNVTLSCEQNLNHDAMYWYRQDPGQGLRLIYYSQIVNDFQKGDIAEGYSVSREKKESFPLTVTSAQKNPTAFYLCASSMDRGTEAFFGQGTRLTVV.

The sample holds a few counts of this clone. The chain recombines TRBV30 with TRBJ1-6; weak D call: TRBD1 (6 bases). Per the germline V gene, CDR1 is GTSNPN and CDR2 is SVGIG (reference sequence). V shed 0 bases and J shed 0 bases, with 18 bases lying between them. This CDR3 is built from 19 residues. The CDR3: CAWSVPPVDSYSYNSPLHF. CDR3 DNA: TGTGCCTGGAGTGTACCCCCCGTGGACAGCTACTCCTATAATTCACCCCTCCACTTT.